This T cell receptor (beta chain) came from a study of T cell responses to AZD1222 COVID-19 vaccine. Sequenced by immunoSEQ multiplex PCR; TCRdb stores in-frame clones only, minus some. The sample contains 150,000 to 160,000 clones, about 87% of which appear only once. Germline V gene lookup returns CDR1 MDHEN and CDR2 SYDVKM. The V gene lost 7 bases and the J gene lost 0 bases, with 16 bases spanning the gap. The CDR3 is made up of 15 amino acids. The chain combines TRBV28 with TRBJ2-7; D not resolved. The sequence came from an adult in good health. Here the sequenced sample was peripheral blood, taken on day 0 of AZD1222 vaccination. The CDR3 spells CASISDSRSSYEQYF. In DNA form, the CDR3 reads TGTGCCAGCATTAGTGACTCCCGGAGCTCCTACGAGCAGTACTTC.